These T cell receptor beta chains were read from a single sample in a study of T-cell memory formation after mild COVID-19. TCRdb recomputed calls from the 5' RACE reads with MiXCR, one row per CDR3 protein. Altogether 560,000 or so distinct CDR3 sequences are present, roughly 17% being singletons, with the ten largest covering about 8.6%. Material: PBMCs or a T cell subset sorted from them (not recorded which). Every receptor here comes from an adult woman who had mild COVID-19 (a few samples of this study predate the infection). Cell type and time point are not known. Both conserved end residues are part of each CDR3. Fields, in order: CDR3 protein, CDR3 DNA, clone size, D gene, V gene, J gene. D genes are given only for firm matches. Some rows mark clone size as missing; the rest say once, few, many or name a class of expanded clone.

CDR3 protein: CASSPLPLTGYNEQFF; CDR3 DNA: TGTGCCAGCTCACCCCTGCCCCTGACAGGGTACAATGAGCAGTTCTTC; clone size: few; D gene: TRBD1; V gene: TRBV18; J gene: TRBJ2-1
CDR3 protein: CASIPGANYGYTF; CDR3 DNA: TGTGCCAGCATTCCAGGGGCGAACTATGGCTACACCTTC; clone size: few; D gene: .; V gene: TRBV2; J gene: TRBJ1-2
CDR3 protein: CASSLGTLGNTEAFF; CDR3 DNA: TGTGCCAGCAGCTTAGGAACCCTGGGAAACACTGAAGCTTTCTTT; clone size: .; D gene: .; V gene: TRBV11-2; J gene: TRBJ1-1
CDR3 protein: CASSFWTSNTGELFF; CDR3 DNA: TGCGCCAGCAGCTTTTGGACATCGAACACCGGGGAGCTGTTTTTT; clone size: .; D gene: .; V gene: TRBV5-1; J gene: TRBJ2-2
CDR3 protein: CASSYPPTGGAHSPLHF; CDR3 DNA: TGTGCCAGCAGTTACCCCCCGACTGGGGGGGCACATTCACCCCTCCACTTT; clone size: .; D gene: .; V gene: TRBV6-5; J gene: TRBJ1-6
CDR3 protein: CASSSPDGANVLTF; CDR3 DNA: TGTGCCAGCAGCTCCCCAGATGGGGCCAACGTCCTGACTTTC; clone size: .; D gene: .; V gene: TRBV5-4; J gene: TRBJ2-6
CDR3 protein: CSVLRDTGELFF; CDR3 DNA: TGCAGCGTGCTCCGGGACACCGGGGAGCTGTTTTTT; clone size: few; D gene: .; V gene: TRBV29-1; J gene: TRBJ2-2
CDR3 protein: CASSPRGLSTGELFF; CDR3 DNA: TGTGCCAGCAGCCCCAGGGGGCTTTCCACCGGGGAGCTGTTTTTT; clone size: many; D gene: TRBD1; V gene: TRBV7-9; J gene: TRBJ2-2
CDR3 protein: CAWSVPPQGYEQYF; CDR3 DNA: TGTGCCTGGAGTGTACCCCCGCAGGGCTACGAGCAGTACTTC; clone size: few; D gene: .; V gene: TRBV30; J gene: TRBJ2-7
CDR3 protein: CASSTGRANYGYTF; CDR3 DNA: TGTGCCAGCAGTACAGGGAGGGCTAACTATGGCTACACCTTC; clone size: few; D gene: .; V gene: TRBV6-5; J gene: TRBJ1-2
CDR3 protein: CSAPRLAESTDTQYF; CDR3 DNA: TGCAGTGCTCCCCGACTAGCGGAGAGCACAGATACGCAGTATTTT; clone size: .; D gene: TRBD2; V gene: TRBV20-1; J gene: TRBJ2-3
CDR3 protein: CASRGDRGQSLTYEQYF; CDR3 DNA: TGTGCCAGCAGGGGCGACAGGGGGCAAAGTCTAACCTACGAGCAGTACTTC; clone size: .; D gene: TRBD1; V gene: TRBV6-5; J gene: TRBJ2-7
CDR3 protein: CASSLEAGGHNEQFF; CDR3 DNA: TGTGCCAGCAGCTTAGAAGCGGGGGGACACAATGAGCAGTTCTTC; clone size: .; D gene: TRBD2; V gene: TRBV11-3; J gene: TRBJ2-1
CDR3 protein: CAWSLHMGGGANEQFF; CDR3 DNA: TGTGCCTGGAGTCTCCATATGGGCGGGGGGGCAAATGAGCAGTTCTTC; clone size: many; D gene: TRBD2; V gene: TRBV30; J gene: TRBJ2-1
CDR3 protein: CASSFGLAGDSDEQFF; CDR3 DNA: TGTGCCAGCAGCTTCGGACTAGCGGGAGATTCGGATGAGCAGTTCTTC; clone size: .; D gene: TRBD2; V gene: TRBV7-2; J gene: TRBJ2-1
CDR3 protein: CASSPGRGVEQYF; CDR3 DNA: TGTGCCAGCAGCCCCGGAAGGGGGGTTGAGCAGTACTTC; clone size: few; D gene: .; V gene: TRBV13; J gene: TRBJ2-7
CDR3 protein: CATSRASTGELFF; CDR3 DNA: TGTGCCACCAGCAGAGCCAGCACCGGGGAGCTGTTTTTT; clone size: few; D gene: .; V gene: TRBV15; J gene: TRBJ2-2
CDR3 protein: CASSPKGQPQHF; CDR3 DNA: TGTGCCAGCTCACCAAAGGGGCAGCCCCAGCATTTT; clone size: .; D gene: .; V gene: TRBV18; J gene: TRBJ1-5
CDR3 protein: CASSVGGRGSRNTIYF; CDR3 DNA: TGTGCCAGCAGCGTAGGCGGAAGGGGCTCTAGAAACACCATATATTTT; clone size: .; D gene: .; V gene: TRBV9; J gene: TRBJ1-3
CDR3 protein: CASNRGGLLGPNTEAFF; CDR3 DNA: TGCGCCAGCAACCGGGGGGGGCTTCTCGGTCCGAACACTGAAGCTTTCTTT; clone size: .; D gene: .; V gene: TRBV5-1; J gene: TRBJ1-1
CDR3 protein: CASRDRLVGYEQYF; CDR3 DNA: TGTGCCAGCAGAGACAGGCTTGTCGGATACGAGCAGTACTTC; clone size: few; D gene: .; V gene: TRBV6-5; J gene: TRBJ2-7
CDR3 protein: CASSQGEGNSPLHF; CDR3 DNA: TGCGCCAGCAGCCAAGGGGAGGGAAATTCACCCCTCCACTTT; clone size: few; D gene: .; V gene: TRBV4-1; J gene: TRBJ1-6
CDR3 protein: CASSRGALANEKLFF; CDR3 DNA: TGTGCCAGCTCACGGGGCGCGTTGGCTAATGAAAAACTGTTTTTT; clone size: few; D gene: .; V gene: TRBV18; J gene: TRBJ1-4
CDR3 protein: CASSLSGGVNQPQHF; CDR3 DNA: TGTGCCAGCAGCTTATCAGGGGGCGTCAATCAGCCCCAGCATTTT; clone size: few; D gene: TRBD1; V gene: TRBV7-9; J gene: TRBJ1-5
CDR3 protein: CSVIAGSTDTQYF; CDR3 DNA: TGCAGCGTTATAGCAGGGAGCACAGATACGCAGTATTTT; clone size: .; D gene: .; V gene: TRBV29-1; J gene: TRBJ2-3
CDR3 protein: CASVRTAGINTGELFF; CDR3 DNA: TGCGCCAGCGTTCGAACAGCGGGGATCAACACCGGGGAGCTGTTTTTT; clone size: few; D gene: TRBD2; V gene: TRBV5-1; J gene: TRBJ2-2
CDR3 protein: CASCGESNTGELFF; CDR3 DNA: TGTGCCAGCTGCGGGGAATCAAACACCGGGGAGCTGTTTTTT; clone size: .; D gene: .; V gene: TRBV28; J gene: TRBJ2-2
CDR3 protein: CASSLKEYGYTF; CDR3 DNA: TGTGCCAGCAGTTTAAAGGAGTATGGCTACACCTTC; clone size: .; D gene: .; V gene: TRBV12-3/TRBV12-4; J gene: TRBJ1-2
CDR3 protein: CASSPLMQGAYNEQFF; CDR3 DNA: TGTGCCAGCTCACCACTTATGCAGGGCGCATACAATGAGCAGTTCTTC; clone size: .; D gene: .; V gene: TRBV18; J gene: TRBJ2-1
CDR3 protein: CASSPGTNQPQHF; CDR3 DNA: TGTGCCAGCTCACCGGGTACAAATCAGCCCCAGCATTTT; clone size: many; D gene: .; V gene: TRBV18; J gene: TRBJ1-5
CDR3 protein: CATSETGAYEQYF; CDR3 DNA: TGTGCCACCAGTGAGACAGGGGCCTACGAGCAGTACTTC; clone size: few; D gene: TRBD1; V gene: TRBV24-1; J gene: TRBJ2-7
CDR3 protein: CASSQPPQNTQYF; CDR3 DNA: TGCGCCAGCAGCCAACCGCCACAGAATACGCAGTATTTT; clone size: many; D gene: .; V gene: TRBV5-1; J gene: TRBJ2-3
CDR3 protein: CASSQDRGLGGEQFF; CDR3 DNA: TGTGCCAGCAGCCAAGACAGGGGGCTGGGGGGTGAGCAGTTCTTC; clone size: many; D gene: TRBD1; V gene: TRBV3-1; J gene: TRBJ2-1
CDR3 protein: CASSQGGLAGALPYNEQFF; CDR3 DNA: TGCGCCAGCAGCCAAGGGGGACTAGCGGGGGCCTTACCCTACAATGAGCAGTTCTTC; clone size: .; D gene: TRBD2; V gene: TRBV4-1; J gene: TRBJ2-1
CDR3 protein: CASSSEGHDTSGNTIYF; CDR3 DNA: TGCGCCAGCAGCTCGGAGGGACACGACACGTCTGGAAACACCATATATTTT; clone size: .; D gene: .; V gene: TRBV5-1; J gene: TRBJ1-3
CDR3 protein: CASSIPGRRSYEQYF; CDR3 DNA: TGTGCCAGCAGCATCCCGGGACGGCGCTCCTACGAGCAGTACTTC; clone size: .; D gene: .; V gene: TRBV21-1; J gene: TRBJ2-7
CDR3 protein: CASSWPRGGGNEQFF; CDR3 DNA: TGCGCCAGCAGCTGGCCCCGGGGGGGAGGCAATGAGCAGTTCTTC; clone size: .; D gene: TRBD2; V gene: TRBV5-1; J gene: TRBJ2-1
CDR3 protein: CASSPGHKSYNEQFF; CDR3 DNA: TGTGCCAGCAGTCCCGGACATAAATCCTACAATGAGCAGTTCTTC; clone size: few; D gene: .; V gene: TRBV12-3/TRBV12-4; J gene: TRBJ2-1
CDR3 protein: CASSLGEVLQEQFF; CDR3 DNA: TGTGCCAGCAGCCTGGGAGAGGTACTGCAGGAGCAGTTCTTC; clone size: few; D gene: .; V gene: TRBV7-9; J gene: TRBJ2-1
CDR3 protein: CATSIDWYNEQFF; CDR3 DNA: TGTGCCACCAGCATCGACTGGTACAATGAGCAGTTCTTC; clone size: .; D gene: .; V gene: TRBV15; J gene: TRBJ2-1
CDR3 protein: CASSQEGRTEAFF; CDR3 DNA: TGCGCCAGCAGCCAAGAGGGGAGAACTGAAGCTTTCTTT; clone size: few; D gene: .; V gene: TRBV4-1; J gene: TRBJ1-1
CDR3 protein: CASSLVAGTEKDYGYTF; CDR3 DNA: TGTGCCAGCAGCTTAGTGGCCGGGACAGAGAAAGACTATGGCTACACCTTC; clone size: .; D gene: TRBD1; V gene: TRBV7-8; J gene: TRBJ1-2
CDR3 protein: CASSTDPADTQYF; CDR3 DNA: TGTGCCAGCTCGACAGACCCGGCAGATACGCAGTATTTT; clone size: .; D gene: .; V gene: TRBV7-3; J gene: TRBJ2-3
CDR3 protein: CASTLRDRFSYGYTF; CDR3 DNA: TGTGCCAGCACCCTAAGGGACAGGTTTAGCTATGGCTACACCTTC; clone size: .; D gene: TRBD1; V gene: TRBV28; J gene: TRBJ1-2
CDR3 protein: CASSAWRGGGAHEQFF; CDR3 DNA: TGTGCCAGCAGCGCCTGGAGGGGCGGGGGGGCCCATGAGCAGTTCTTC; clone size: .; D gene: TRBD2; V gene: TRBV9; J gene: TRBJ2-1
CDR3 protein: CASSAIQADTQYF; CDR3 DNA: TGTGCCAGCAGCGCAATACAAGCAGATACGCAGTATTTT; clone size: .; D gene: .; V gene: TRBV9; J gene: TRBJ2-3
CDR3 protein: CASSSAGAFEQYF; CDR3 DNA: TGTGCCAGCAGCTCAGCGGGCGCTTTCGAGCAGTACTTC; clone size: .; D gene: .; V gene: TRBV7-9; J gene: TRBJ2-7
CDR3 protein: CAWSVSSGYNEQFF; CDR3 DNA: TGTGCCTGGAGTGTCTCTAGCGGCTACAATGAGCAGTTCTTC; clone size: few; D gene: TRBD2; V gene: TRBV30; J gene: TRBJ2-1
CDR3 protein: CASCMGERFDTQYF; CDR3 DNA: TGTGCCAGCTGCATGGGGGAGCGCTTTGATACGCAGTATTTT; clone size: .; D gene: .; V gene: TRBV7-9; J gene: TRBJ2-3
CDR3 protein: CASSLWLAETQYF; CDR3 DNA: TGTGCCAGCAGCTTATGGCTAGCAGAGACCCAGTACTTC; clone size: .; D gene: .; V gene: TRBV7-2; J gene: TRBJ2-5
CDR3 protein: CASSPRGTSAFNEQFF; CDR3 DNA: TGTGCCAGCAGCCCCCGGGGGACTAGCGCTTTCAATGAGCAGTTCTTC; clone size: few; D gene: TRBD2; V gene: TRBV5-6; J gene: TRBJ2-1
CDR3 protein: CASSQEVGQHEQYF; CDR3 DNA: TGTGCCAGCAGCCAAGAGGTAGGACAACACGAGCAGTACTTC; clone size: .; D gene: .; V gene: TRBV4-2; J gene: TRBJ2-7
CDR3 protein: CASSLAPPPDSPLHF; CDR3 DNA: TGTGCCAGCAGCTTAGCGCCGCCTCCAGATTCACCCCTCCACTTT; clone size: .; D gene: .; V gene: TRBV7-8; J gene: TRBJ1-6
CDR3 protein: CATSAAPENEQFF; CDR3 DNA: TGCGCCACCTCGGCAGCGCCAGAGAATGAGCAGTTCTTC; clone size: few; D gene: .; V gene: TRBV5-1; J gene: TRBJ2-1
CDR3 protein: CSARDRRGLTTDTQYF; CDR3 DNA: TGCAGTGCTAGAGATCGCAGGGGGCTGACCACAGATACGCAGTATTTT; clone size: .; D gene: TRBD1; V gene: TRBV20-1; J gene: TRBJ2-3
CDR3 protein: CSARDVRGLNEKLFF; CDR3 DNA: TGCAGTGCTAGAGATGTAAGGGGCCTTAATGAAAAACTGTTTTTT; clone size: few; D gene: .; V gene: TRBV20-1; J gene: TRBJ1-4